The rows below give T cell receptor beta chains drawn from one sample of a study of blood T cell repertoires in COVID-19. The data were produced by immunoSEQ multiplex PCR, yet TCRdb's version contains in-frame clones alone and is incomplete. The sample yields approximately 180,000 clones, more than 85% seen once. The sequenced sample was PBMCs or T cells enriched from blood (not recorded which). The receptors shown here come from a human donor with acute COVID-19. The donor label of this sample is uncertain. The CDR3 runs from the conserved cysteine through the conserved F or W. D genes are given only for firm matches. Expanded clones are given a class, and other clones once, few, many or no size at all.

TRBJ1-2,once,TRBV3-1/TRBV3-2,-,CASSQGGDMATSF,TGTGCCAGCAGCCAAGGAGGAGATATGGCTACATCCTTC
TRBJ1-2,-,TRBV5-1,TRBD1,CASSLGTGGVLYGYTF,TGCGCCAGCAGCTTGGGGACAGGGGGCGTACTATATGGCTACACCTTC
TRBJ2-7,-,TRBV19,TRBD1,CASSIGTGVYEQYF,TGTGCCAGTAGTATAGGGACAGGAGTCTACGAGCAGTACTTC
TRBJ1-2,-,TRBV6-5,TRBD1,CASSLDRGDGYTF,TGTGCCAGCAGTCTGGACAGGGGGGATGGCTACACCTTC
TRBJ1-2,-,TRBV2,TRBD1,CASGKDRGATDTF,TGTGCCAGCGGGAAGGACAGGGGGGCTACCGACACCTTC
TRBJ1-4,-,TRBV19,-,CASTATRGEKLFF,TGTGCCAGTACCGCGACTAGGGGTGAAAAACTGTTTTTT
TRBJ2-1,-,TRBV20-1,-,CSAHYNEQFF,TGCAGTGCCCACTACAATGAGCAGTTCTTC
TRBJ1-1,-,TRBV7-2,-,CASSFPRETFF,TGTGCCAGCAGCTTCCCGAGAGAGACTTTCTTT
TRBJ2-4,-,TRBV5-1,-,CASSLVGGTAKNIQYF,TGCGCCAGCAGCTTGGTTGGAGGGACGGCCAAAAACATTCAGTACTTC
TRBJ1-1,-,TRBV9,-,CASSSRTGGNTEAFF,TGTGCCAGCAGCTCCCGGACGGGGGGCAACACTGAAGCTTTCTTT
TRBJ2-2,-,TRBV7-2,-,CASSLVQGVAGELFF,TGTGCCAGCAGCTTAGTACAGGGAGTCGCCGGGGAGCTGTTTTTT
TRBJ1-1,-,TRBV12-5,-,CASGLIAGQGKNTEAFF,TGTGCTAGTGGTTTGATTGCAGGGCAGGGAAAGAACACTGAAGCTTTCTTT
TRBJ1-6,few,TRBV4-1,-,CASSQLWGVKSPLHF,TGCGCCAGCAGCCAACTCTGGGGGGTGAAATCACCCCTCCACTTT
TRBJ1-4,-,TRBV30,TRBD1,CASKGAATNEKLFF,TGTGCCTCCAAGGGGGCAGCTACTAATGAAAAACTGTTTTTT
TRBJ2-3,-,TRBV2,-,CASRTPRGSTDTQYF,TGTGCCAGCAGGACCCCCAGGGGCAGCACAGATACGCAGTATTTT
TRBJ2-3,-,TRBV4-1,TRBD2,CASTSRGRGGTDTQYF,TGCGCCAGCACCTCGCGAGGGCGGGGGGGCACAGATACGCAGTATTTT
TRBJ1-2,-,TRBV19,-,CASSSTGTLGYTF,TGTGCCAGTAGTTCGACAGGTACCTTGGGCTACACCTTC
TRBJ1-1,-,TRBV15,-,CATSSQDTEAFF,TGTGCCACCAGCAGCCAGGACACTGAAGCTTTCTTT
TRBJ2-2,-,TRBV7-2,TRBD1,CASSLRQGGELFF,TGTGCCAGCAGCTTACGACAGGGCGGGGAGCTGTTTTTT
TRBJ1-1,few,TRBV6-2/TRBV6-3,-,CASSYSGRGTEAFF,TGTGCCAGCAGTTACTCGGGAAGGGGCACTGAAGCTTTCTTT